Presented here are 4 T cell receptor beta chains from one specimen sequenced in a study of human T cells and chemical hapten exposure. The time point: patch test 1, 2 weeks after DPC sensitization. Specified treatment: therapeutic diphenylcyclopropenone sensitization with weekly scalp DPC. TCRdb reanalysed the RACE reads using MiXCR and keeps one entry per CDR3 protein. The sample gives fewer than 400,000 distinct CDR3 sequences, around 7% of which show up once; 8% to 9% is in the top ten. The sample consisted of whole blood, taken in connection with sensitization to the hapten diphenylcyclopropenone (DPC). These receptors were obtained from a woman aged 18-35 years with alopecia areata. Some clones in this sample may be carry-over from other donors' samples.

This clonotype was counted many times. The rearrangement joins TRBV10-3 to TRBJ2-7, with D possibly matching TRBD1 (5 bases). Trimming took 3 bases from V and 5 from J, leaving 5 bases between them. Germline V lookup: CDR1 ENHRY, CDR2 SYGVKD. The CDR3 totals 11 residues. This CDR3 reads CAISDRDEQYF. In DNA form, the CDR3 reads TGTGCCATCAGTGACAGGGACGAGCAGTACTTC.

The table lists this clonotype with many counts. V is TRBV11-2 and J is TRBJ2-7; 8 nucleotides align to TRBD1. The CDR3 is 15 residues long. CDR1 and CDR2 (germline): SGHAT, FQNNGV. V lost 6 bases to trimming and J lost 6 bases; unmatched junction nucleotides: 13. CDR3 bases: TGTGCCAGCAGGAACCCCGGGACAGGCGACTCCGAGCAGTACTTC. Protein: CASRNPGTGDSEQYF.

This clonotype showed up just a few times. V and J are TRBV7-2 and TRBJ1-1; TRBD1 aligns across 7 bases. V was pared by 5 bases and J by 5 bases, with 5 bases of the junction left unmatched. This CDR3 is built from 13 residues. Germline CDR1 and CDR2: SGHTA and FQGNSA. The CDR3 DNA reads as TGTGCCAGCAGCGCAGACAGGGCTACTGAAGCTTTCTTT. Its translation: CASSADRATEAFF.

This clonotype appeared a few times. The gene calls are TRBV20-1 and TRBJ2-1; 7 positions match TRBD2. Germline V gives CDR1 DFQATT, CDR2 SNEGSKA (reference sequence). Trimming removed 1 base from V and 2 bases from J; junction bases left unmatched: 5. The CDR3 extends over 15 amino acids. CDR3 sequence (DNA): TGCAGTGCTAGAGGGGAGGGGAAAACCTACAATGAGCAGTTCTTC. This codes for CSARGEGKTYNEQFF.